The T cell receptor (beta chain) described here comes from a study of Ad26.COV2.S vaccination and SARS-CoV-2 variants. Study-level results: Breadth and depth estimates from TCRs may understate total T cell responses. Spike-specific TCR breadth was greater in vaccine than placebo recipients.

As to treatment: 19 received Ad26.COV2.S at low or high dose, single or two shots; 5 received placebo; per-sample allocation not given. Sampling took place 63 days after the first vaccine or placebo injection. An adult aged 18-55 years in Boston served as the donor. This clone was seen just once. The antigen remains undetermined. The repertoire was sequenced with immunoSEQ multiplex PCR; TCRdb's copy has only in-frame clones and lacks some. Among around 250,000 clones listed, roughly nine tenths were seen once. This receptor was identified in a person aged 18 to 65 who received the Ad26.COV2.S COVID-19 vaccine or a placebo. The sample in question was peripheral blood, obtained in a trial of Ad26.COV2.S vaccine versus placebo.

The CDR3 sequence is CASSSGTSGRGDEQFF. CDR3 nucleotides: TGTGCCAGCAGCTCCGGGACTAGCGGGAGGGGGGATGAGCAGTTCTTC. The chain is built from TRBV5-8 and TRBJ2-1; TRBD2 agrees at 16 bases. Per the germline V gene, CDR1 is SGHTS and CDR2 is YDEGEE. The CDR3 is 16 residues long. V lost 3 bases, J lost 8 bases, and 5 bases stayed unmatched.